Presented here are 4 T cell receptor beta chains from one specimen sequenced in a study of blood T cell repertoires in COVID-19. Some clones are missing from TCRdb's copy, which holds only in-frame ones; the method was immunoSEQ multiplex PCR. The sample contains 220,000 or so clones, around 86% of which appear only once. Sequencing was done on a sample of peripheral blood. The receptors were sampled from a woman aged 45 to 65 with COVID-19, enrolled during active disease.

J is TRBJ1-2 and V is TRBV19; TRBD1 matches at 9 bases. Trimming took 7 bases from V and 8 from J; bases not matched to a gene: 8. Germline CDR1 is LNHDA and CDR2 is SQIVND (reference sequence). The CDR3 has 13 residues. DNA of the CDR3: TGTGCCAGTACCCTCGGACAGGGGAGCGGCTACACCTTC. Its protein is CASTLGQGSGYTF.

This clone was detected only once. The rearrangement joins TRBV24-1 to TRBJ1-2; 7 bases line up with TRBD1. The CDR3 runs 13 residues. Germline CDR1 reads KGHDR; CDR2 reads SFDVKD. The trim removed 5 bases at V and 9 bases at J, leaving 8 bases unmatched. CDR3 nucleotide sequence: TGTGCCACCAGTGCGACAGGGTTTTTAAGCTACACCTTC. This gives the protein CATSATGFLSYTF.

The V gene is TRBV7-2, the J gene TRBJ2-6; TRBD2 matches at 8 bases. The CDR3 contains 15 residues. Germline-derived CDR1 and CDR2 are SGHTA and FQGNSA. Trimming took 7 bases from V and 3 from J; bases not matched to a gene: 5. The CDR3 loop reads CASTRGGHGANVLTF. CDR3 sequence (DNA): TGTGCCAGCACCCGGGGGGGCCATGGGGCCAACGTCCTGACTTTC.

The genes are TRBV7-2 and TRBJ1-1, with D hard to call. Trimming removed 2 bases from V and 0 bases from J, with 10 bases in between. This CDR3 spans 15 amino acids. The germline gives CDR1 SGHTA, CDR2 FQGNSA. The CDR3 bases are TGTGCCAGCAGCTTACTTGGCGGGATGAACACTGAAGCTTTCTTT. Protein product: CASSLLGGMNTEAFF.